At least ten counts were recorded for the clone carrying this T cell receptor beta chain. The antigen is not known. Unique molecular identifiers tagged the TCRbeta library. TCRdb reprocessed the PCR reads with MiXCR, giving one entry per CDR3 protein. The sample consists of 550,000 to 800,000 distinct CDR3 sequences, approximately 14% of them appearing once. V lost 0 bases to trimming and J lost 5 bases, with 13 bases between them. Germline lookup yields CDR1 LGHDT and CDR2 YNNKEL (reference sequence). CDR3 length equals 15 residues. These data come from a study of T-cell reconstitution after alpha-beta-depleted transplantation in children. General study results and limits: T-cell numbers and diversity, one year after transplant, stemmed largely from T cells that were newly produced. Reportedly, only several hundred clones from non-depleted graft cells drove alpha-beta T-cell counts at about two months.

Specimen: PBMCs, collected before TCRalphabeta/CD19-depleted stem cell transplant. The rearrangement joins TRBV3-1 to TRBJ2-5; a weak D match, TRBD2 (5 bases). The TCR comes from a girl aged 2-9 years with congenital amegakaryocytic thrombocytopenia, due to receive a stem cell transplant. DNA of the CDR3: TGTGCCAGCAGCCAAGATTCGCTAGCCCACGAGACCCAGTACTTC. Protein sequence: CASSQDSLAHETQYF.